This is a list of T cell receptor beta chains from one sample in a study of cytomegalovirus exposure and HLA in healthy donors. Method: immunoSEQ multiplex PCR; TCRdb's copy keeps in-frame clones and lacks some. Its table records 150,000 to 200,000 clones. Sequencing was carried out using PBMCs. Source of these receptors: a woman between 18 and 29 years old in good health and CMV-seropositive. The CDR3 runs from the conserved cysteine through the conserved F or W. The D gene is left open where the match is weak. Clone size is not always given. Where it is, it says once, few, many or a class for expanded clones.

v_gene: TRBV28
abundance: .
d_gene: TRBD1
j_gene: TRBJ1-5
CDR3aa: CASSSLDRQVQPQHF
CDR3nt: TGTGCCAGCAGTTCCCTGGACAGGCAGGTTCAGCCCCAGCATTTT

v_gene: TRBV2
abundance: .
d_gene: TRBD1
j_gene: TRBJ1-1
CDR3aa: CASTKYGTGHTEAFF
CDR3nt: TGTGCCAGCACAAAATATGGGACAGGGCACACTGAAGCTTTCTTT

v_gene: TRBV4-3
abundance: .
d_gene: TRBD1
j_gene: TRBJ2-7
CDR3aa: CASSQEPWGQLRGEQYF
CDR3nt: TGCGCCAGCAGCCAAGAACCCTGGGGACAGCTTAGGGGGGAGCAGTACTTC

v_gene: TRBV9
abundance: .
d_gene: .
j_gene: TRBJ2-3
CDR3aa: CASSVATGSTDTQYF
CDR3nt: TGTGCCAGCAGCGTAGCTACAGGGAGCACAGATACGCAGTATTTT

v_gene: TRBV6-1
abundance: .
d_gene: .
j_gene: TRBJ1-1
CDR3aa: CAIRRQGLNTEAFF
CDR3nt: TGTGCCATCCGAAGGCAGGGATTGAACACTGAAGCTTTCTTT

v_gene: TRBV29-1
abundance: .
d_gene: .
j_gene: TRBJ1-1
CDR3aa: CSVERTEGTEAFF
CDR3nt: TGCAGCGTTGAACGGACAGAGGGCACTGAAGCTTTCTTT

v_gene: TRBV5-1
abundance: .
d_gene: .
j_gene: TRBJ2-7
CDR3aa: CASSLGDGYYEQYF
CDR3nt: TGCGCCAGCAGCTTGGGAGACGGGTACTACGAGCAGTACTTC

v_gene: TRBV7-2
abundance: .
d_gene: TRBD2
j_gene: TRBJ2-3
CDR3aa: CASRYSGSDTQYF
CDR3nt: TGTGCCAGCAGGTATAGCGGGAGCGATACGCAGTATTTT

v_gene: TRBV30
abundance: .
d_gene: TRBD2
j_gene: TRBJ2-3
CDR3aa: CAWSVPGGGNGGTQYF
CDR3nt: TGTGCCTGGAGTGTACCGGGGGGGGGTAATGGTGGTACGCAGTATTTT

v_gene: TRBV25-1
abundance: .
d_gene: .
j_gene: TRBJ2-6
CDR3aa: CASSDQGSGANVLTF
CDR3nt: TGTGCCAGCAGTGATCAGGGGTCTGGGGCCAACGTCCTGACTTTC

v_gene: TRBV5-1
abundance: .
d_gene: .
j_gene: TRBJ2-5
CDR3aa: CASSLSAGKETQYF
CDR3nt: TGCGCCAGCAGCTTGTCGGCGGGGAAAGAGACCCAGTACTTC

v_gene: TRBV7-3
abundance: .
d_gene: .
j_gene: TRBJ2-3
CDR3aa: CASSLRLHGDTQYF
CDR3nt: TGTGCCAGCAGCTTAAGACTCCATGGAGATACGCAGTATTTT

v_gene: TRBV5-6
abundance: .
d_gene: .
j_gene: TRBJ1-1
CDR3aa: CASSFRVSKFTEAFF
CDR3nt: TGTGCCAGCAGCTTTCGGGTCAGTAAATTCACTGAAGCTTTCTTT

v_gene: TRBV7-3
abundance: .
d_gene: TRBD2
j_gene: TRBJ2-3
CDR3aa: CASSLSGGSGTDTQYF
CDR3nt: TGTGCCAGCAGCTTAAGCGGGGGGTCTGGCACAGATACGCAGTATTTT

v_gene: TRBV2
abundance: .
d_gene: TRBD1
j_gene: TRBJ2-1
CDR3aa: CASSGRQGGSYNEQFF
CDR3nt: TGTGCCAGCAGCGGTCGACAGGGGGGCTCCTACAATGAGCAGTTCTTC

v_gene: TRBV7-5
abundance: .
d_gene: .
j_gene: TRBJ1-4
CDR3aa: CVRSPYLKLGGRTNEKLFF
CDR3nt: TGTGTCAGAAGCCCGTACCTTAAATTGGGGGGGAGAACTAATGAAAAACTGTTTTTT

v_gene: TRBV6-5
abundance: .
d_gene: TRBD1
j_gene: TRBJ1-2
CDR3aa: CASSLRGTVLNYGYTF
CDR3nt: TGTGCCAGCAGTTTAAGGGGGACAGTCCTTAACTATGGCTACACCTTC

v_gene: TRBV4-1
abundance: .
d_gene: TRBD2
j_gene: TRBJ2-7
CDR3aa: CASSQDGGTTYEQYF
CDR3nt: TGCGCCAGCAGCCAAGACGGGGGGACCACCTACGAGCAGTACTTC

v_gene: TRBV5-4
abundance: .
d_gene: TRBD2
j_gene: TRBJ2-1
CDR3aa: CASRTGTSGGPNEQFF
CDR3nt: TGTGCCAGCAGAACCGGGACTAGCGGGGGACCCAATGAGCAGTTCTTC

v_gene: TRBV6-5
abundance: .
d_gene: TRBD1
j_gene: TRBJ1-2
CDR3aa: CASSLDRGIYGYTF
CDR3nt: TGTGCCAGCAGCCTAGACAGGGGGATCTATGGCTACACCTTC

v_gene: TRBV7-9
abundance: .
d_gene: TRBD2
j_gene: TRBJ2-7
CDR3aa: CASSYLAGESYEQYF
CDR3nt: TGTGCCAGCAGCTACTTAGCGGGGGAGTCCTACGAGCAGTACTTC

v_gene: TRBV11-2
abundance: .
d_gene: .
j_gene: TRBJ2-6
CDR3aa: CASSSLTGSGANVLTF
CDR3nt: TGTGCCAGCAGCTCCTTAACAGGCTCTGGGGCCAACGTCCTGACTTTC

v_gene: TRBV2
abundance: .
d_gene: TRBD2
j_gene: TRBJ2-2
CDR3aa: CASSEGGGFTGELFF
CDR3nt: TGTGCCAGCAGTGAAGGCGGGGGTTTCACCGGGGAGCTGTTTTTT

v_gene: TRBV6-5
abundance: .
d_gene: TRBD1
j_gene: TRBJ2-5
CDR3aa: CASSRTGFQETQYF
CDR3nt: TGTGCCAGCAGCCGGACAGGATTCCAAGAGACCCAGTACTTC

v_gene: TRBV6-5
abundance: .
d_gene: TRBD1
j_gene: TRBJ1-4
CDR3aa: CASIYRQGATNEKLFF
CDR3nt: TGTGCCAGCATTTACAGACAGGGGGCAACTAATGAAAAACTGTTTTTT

v_gene: TRBV5-3
abundance: .
d_gene: .
j_gene: TRBJ2-3
CDR3aa: CARSPRTEDTQYF
CDR3nt: TGTGCCAGAAGTCCTAGGACAGAGGATACGCAGTATTTT

v_gene: TRBV19
abundance: .
d_gene: TRBD1
j_gene: TRBJ1-2
CDR3aa: CASSLLRDRDDGYTF
CDR3nt: TGTGCCAGTAGTCTCCTCCGGGACAGGGATGATGGCTACACCTTC

v_gene: TRBV5-6
abundance: .
d_gene: TRBD1
j_gene: TRBJ1-2
CDR3aa: CASSLLDRWYTF
CDR3nt: TGTGCCAGCAGCTTATTGGACAGGTGGTACACCTTC

v_gene: TRBV4-3
abundance: .
d_gene: .
j_gene: TRBJ1-1
CDR3aa: CASRRDLNTEAFF
CDR3nt: TGCGCCAGCAGGCGGGACTTGAACACTGAAGCTTTCTTT

v_gene: TRBV7-8
abundance: .
d_gene: TRBD1
j_gene: TRBJ2-5
CDR3aa: CASSQGQQETQYF
CDR3nt: TGTGCCAGCAGCCAGGGACAGCAAGAGACCCAGTACTTC

v_gene: TRBV7-2
abundance: .
d_gene: TRBD1
j_gene: TRBJ1-1
CDR3aa: CASSRPGQGAEAFF
CDR3nt: TGTGCCAGCAGCCGTCCGGGACAGGGGGCTGAAGCTTTCTTT

v_gene: TRBV14
abundance: .
d_gene: .
j_gene: TRBJ2-2
CDR3aa: CASRGAQWANTGELFF
CDR3nt: TGTGCCAGCCGAGGCGCACAATGGGCGAACACCGGGGAGCTGTTTTTT

v_gene: TRBV7-6
abundance: .
d_gene: TRBD2
j_gene: TRBJ2-3
CDR3aa: CASSWLAAGGRADTQYF
CDR3nt: TGTGCCAGCAGCTGGCTGGCGGCGGGAGGGCGCGCAGATACGCAGTATTTT

v_gene: TRBV18
abundance: .
d_gene: .
j_gene: TRBJ1-1
CDR3aa: CASSPSPTDTEAFF
CDR3nt: TGTGCCAGCTCACCTAGCCCGACGGACACTGAAGCTTTCTTT

v_gene: TRBV10-1
abundance: .
d_gene: .
j_gene: TRBJ2-2
CDR3aa: CASRNKAAGELFF
CDR3nt: TGCGCCAGCCGAAATAAAGCCGCCGGGGAGCTGTTTTTT

v_gene: TRBV7-9
abundance: .
d_gene: TRBD2
j_gene: TRBJ2-1
CDR3aa: CASSPTWAGGPNEQFF
CDR3nt: TGTGCCAGCAGCCCTACATGGGCGGGAGGGCCGAATGAGCAGTTCTTC

v_gene: TRBV5-1
abundance: .
d_gene: .
j_gene: TRBJ2-7
CDR3aa: CASSLRGATYEQYF
CDR3nt: TGCGCCAGCAGCTTGCGGGGGGCCACCTACGAGCAGTACTTC

v_gene: TRBV15
abundance: .
d_gene: TRBD1
j_gene: TRBJ2-7
CDR3aa: CATSSRDSSYEQYF
CDR3nt: TGTGCCACCAGCAGCCGGGACAGCTCCTACGAGCAGTACTTC

v_gene: TRBV5-4
abundance: .
d_gene: TRBD2
j_gene: TRBJ2-7
CDR3aa: CASSSTYPGGYEQYF
CDR3nt: TGTGCCAGCAGCTCGACCTACCCGGGAGGCTACGAGCAGTACTTC

v_gene: TRBV7-9
abundance: .
d_gene: TRBD1
j_gene: TRBJ1-2
CDR3aa: CASSLGDRGLGYTF
CDR3nt: TGTGCCAGCAGCTTAGGCGACAGGGGGTTAGGCTACACCTTC

v_gene: TRBV7-2
abundance: .
d_gene: TRBD1
j_gene: TRBJ2-1
CDR3aa: CASSLGPGTGVNEQFF
CDR3nt: TGTGCCAGCAGCTTAGGGCCCGGGACAGGGGTCAATGAGCAGTTCTTC

v_gene: TRBV11-2
abundance: .
d_gene: TRBD2
j_gene: TRBJ2-7
CDR3aa: CASSLEGLAVGVSGYEQYF
CDR3nt: TGTGCCAGCAGCTTAGAAGGGCTAGCGGTTGGGGTGTCGGGTTACGAGCAGTACTTC

v_gene: TRBV18
abundance: .
d_gene: .
j_gene: TRBJ2-3
CDR3aa: CASSPLAGDTQYF
CDR3nt: TGTGCCAGCTCACCCCTAGCCGGAGATACGCAGTATTTT

v_gene: TRBV4-3
abundance: medium-sized
d_gene: TRBD1
j_gene: TRBJ1-1
CDR3aa: CASSQSPPGQGGTEAFF
CDR3nt: TGCGCCAGCAGCCAATCTCCTCCGGGACAGGGAGGGACTGAAGCTTTCTTT

v_gene: TRBV30
abundance: .
d_gene: .
j_gene: TRBJ1-2
CDR3aa: CAWRRDFYGYTF
CDR3nt: TGTGCCTGGAGACGAGATTTCTATGGCTACACCTTC

v_gene: TRBV7-2
abundance: .
d_gene: .
j_gene: TRBJ1-1
CDR3aa: CASSFGRNTEAFF
CDR3nt: TGTGCCAGCAGCTTTGGGAGGAACACTGAAGCTTTCTTT

v_gene: TRBV4-2
abundance: .
d_gene: .
j_gene: TRBJ1-4
CDR3aa: CASSQSRGEGIEKLFF
CDR3nt: TGTGCCAGCAGCCAAAGTCGGGGGGAAGGTATTGAAAAACTGTTTTTT

v_gene: TRBV6-1
abundance: .
d_gene: TRBD1
j_gene: TRBJ2-7
CDR3aa: CASSRTGGSYEQYF
CDR3nt: TGTGCCAGCAGTCGGACAGGGGGCTCCTACGAGCAGTACTTC

v_gene: TRBV19
abundance: .
d_gene: .
j_gene: TRBJ1-3
CDR3aa: CASSTGPAGGNTIYF
CDR3nt: TGTGCCAGTAGTACCGGACCTGCGGGGGGAAACACCATATATTTT

v_gene: TRBV15
abundance: .
d_gene: TRBD1
j_gene: TRBJ1-2
CDR3aa: CATSRLGQDNYGYTF
CDR3nt: TGTGCCACCAGCAGATTGGGACAGGATAACTATGGCTACACCTTC

v_gene: TRBV4-2
abundance: .
d_gene: TRBD2
j_gene: TRBJ2-5
CDR3aa: CASSPSGLAGAETQYF
CDR3nt: TGTGCCAGCAGCCCCTCCGGACTAGCGGGGGCTGAGACCCAGTACTTC

v_gene: TRBV5-1
abundance: .
d_gene: .
j_gene: TRBJ1-1
CDR3aa: CASSLERTVATEAFF
CDR3nt: TGCGCCAGCAGCTTGGAACGGACAGTCGCTACTGAAGCTTTCTTT

v_gene: TRBV2
abundance: .
d_gene: TRBD1
j_gene: TRBJ1-1
CDR3aa: CASRLQGANTEAFF
CDR3nt: TGTGCCAGCAGACTCCAGGGGGCGAACACTGAAGCTTTCTTT